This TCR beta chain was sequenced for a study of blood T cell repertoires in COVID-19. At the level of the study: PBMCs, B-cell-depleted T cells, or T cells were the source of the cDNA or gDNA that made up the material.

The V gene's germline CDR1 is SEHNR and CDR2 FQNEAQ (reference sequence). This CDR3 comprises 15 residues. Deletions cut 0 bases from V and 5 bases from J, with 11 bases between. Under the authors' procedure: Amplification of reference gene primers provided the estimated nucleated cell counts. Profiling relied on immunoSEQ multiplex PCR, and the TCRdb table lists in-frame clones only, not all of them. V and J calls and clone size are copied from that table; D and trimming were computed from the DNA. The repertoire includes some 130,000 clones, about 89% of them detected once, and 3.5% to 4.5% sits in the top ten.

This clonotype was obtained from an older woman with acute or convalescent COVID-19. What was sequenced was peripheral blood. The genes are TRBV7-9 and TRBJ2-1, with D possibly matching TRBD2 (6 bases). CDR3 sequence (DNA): TGTGCCAGCAGCTTAGCCGGGAGTGTAAACAATGAGCAGTTCTTC. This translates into CASSLAGSVNNEQFF.